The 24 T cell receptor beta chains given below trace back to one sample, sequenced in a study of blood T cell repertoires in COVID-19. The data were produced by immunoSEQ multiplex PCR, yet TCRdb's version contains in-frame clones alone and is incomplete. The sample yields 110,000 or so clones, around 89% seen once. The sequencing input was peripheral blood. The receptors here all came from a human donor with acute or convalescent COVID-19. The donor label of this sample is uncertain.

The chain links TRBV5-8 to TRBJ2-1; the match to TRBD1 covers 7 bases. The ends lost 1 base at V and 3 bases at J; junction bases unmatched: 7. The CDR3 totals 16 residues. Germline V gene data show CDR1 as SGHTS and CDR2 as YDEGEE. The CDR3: CASSLIPGTVYNEQFF. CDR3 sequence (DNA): TGTGCCAGCAGCTTGATCCCCGGGACAGTCTACAATGAGCAGTTCTTC.

The CDR3 spells CASSQEGRDSNQPQHF. CDR3 DNA sequence: TGTGCCAGCAGCCAAGAAGGGCGGGATAGCAATCAGCCCCAGCATTTT. This sequence joins TRBV3-1 (or the pseudogene TRBV3-2) and TRBJ1-5; D gene ambiguous. The germline V gene encodes CDR1 LGHDT and CDR2 YNNKEL (reference sequence). The CDR3 is 16 amino acids. Trimming cost V 0 bases and J 0 bases, with 9 bases left between them.

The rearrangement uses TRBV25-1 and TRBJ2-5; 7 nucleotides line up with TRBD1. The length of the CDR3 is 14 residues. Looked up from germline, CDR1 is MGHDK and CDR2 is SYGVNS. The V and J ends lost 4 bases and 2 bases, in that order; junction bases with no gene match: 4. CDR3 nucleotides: TGTGCCAGCAGTGCGGACAGGTTTCAAGAGACCCAGTACTTC. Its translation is CASSADRFQETQYF.

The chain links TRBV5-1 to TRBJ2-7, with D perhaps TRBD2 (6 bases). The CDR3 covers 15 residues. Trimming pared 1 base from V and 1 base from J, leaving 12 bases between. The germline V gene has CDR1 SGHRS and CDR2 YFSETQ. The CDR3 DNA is TGCGCCAGCAGCTTGAGGGCGGGGCAGTCCTACGAGCAGTACTTC. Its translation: CASSLRAGQSYEQYF.

For the CDR3, the DNA is TGTGCCAGCAGCTCCGCTTTAGGACAGGGTAACTATGGCTACACCTTC. Residues: CASSSALGQGNYGYTF. The gene calls are TRBV7-2 and TRBJ1-2, with 8 nucleotides matching TRBD1. The junction had 8 bases not matched to a gene; V was cut back by 4 bases and J by 1 base. There are 16 residues in the CDR3. Germline V gene sequence: CDR1 SGHTA, CDR2 FQGNSA.

The CDR3 sequence is CASSQARGGNGELFF. DNA of the CDR3: TGCGCCAGCAGCCAAGCGCGGGGGGGTAACGGGGAGCTGTTTTTT. The chain recombines TRBV4-3 with TRBJ2-2, with 9 bases matching TRBD2. Trimming took 1 base from V and 7 from J; bases not matched to a gene: 4. From germline, CDR1 is LGHNA and CDR2 YSLEER. CDR3 length: 15 amino acids.

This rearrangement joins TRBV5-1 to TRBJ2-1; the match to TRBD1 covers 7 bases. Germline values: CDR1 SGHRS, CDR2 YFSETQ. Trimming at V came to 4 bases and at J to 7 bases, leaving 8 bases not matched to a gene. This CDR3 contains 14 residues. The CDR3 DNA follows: TGCGCCAGCAGCCCGGGGACAGTACGGAATGAGCAGTTCTTC. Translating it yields CASSPGTVRNEQFF.

CDR3 sequence: CASSVSAMRNTGELFF. CDR3 DNA sequence: TGTGCCAGCAGCGTTTCCGCCATGCGAAACACCGGGGAGCTGTTTTTT. This chain joins TRBV9 and TRBJ2-2, with D hard to call. CDR1 and CDR2 (germline): SGDLS, YYNGEE. The CDR3 sequence is 16 residues long. With 2 bases removed from V and 2 bases from J, the gap between germline ends came to 13 bases.

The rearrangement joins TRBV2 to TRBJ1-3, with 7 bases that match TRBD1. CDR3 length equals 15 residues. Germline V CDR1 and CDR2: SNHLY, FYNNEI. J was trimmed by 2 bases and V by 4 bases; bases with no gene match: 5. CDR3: CASSGQGRPGNTIYF. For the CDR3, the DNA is TGTGCCAGCAGTGGACAGGGTAGGCCTGGAAACACCATATATTTT.

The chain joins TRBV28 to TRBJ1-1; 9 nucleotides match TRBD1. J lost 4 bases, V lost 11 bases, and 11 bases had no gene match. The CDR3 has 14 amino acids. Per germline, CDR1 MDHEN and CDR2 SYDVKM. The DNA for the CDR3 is TGTGCCGGGGGACAGGGCGGAGGGGTCACTGAAGCTTTCTTT. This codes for CAGGQGGGVTEAFF.

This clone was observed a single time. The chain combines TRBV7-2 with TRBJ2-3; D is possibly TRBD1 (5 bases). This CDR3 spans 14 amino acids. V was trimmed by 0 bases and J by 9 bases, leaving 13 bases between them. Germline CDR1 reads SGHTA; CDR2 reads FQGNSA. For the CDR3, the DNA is TGTGCCAGCAGCTTAGCGCTCCAGGGCTTCACGCAGTATTTT. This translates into CASSLALQGFTQYF.

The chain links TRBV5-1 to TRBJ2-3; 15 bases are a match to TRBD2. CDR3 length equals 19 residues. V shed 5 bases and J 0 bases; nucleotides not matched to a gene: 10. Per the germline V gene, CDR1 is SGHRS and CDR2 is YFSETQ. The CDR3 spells CASSFVGLAGGTSTDTQYF. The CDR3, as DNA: TGCGCCAGCAGTTTCGTCGGACTAGCGGGGGGGACTAGCACAGATACGCAGTATTTT.

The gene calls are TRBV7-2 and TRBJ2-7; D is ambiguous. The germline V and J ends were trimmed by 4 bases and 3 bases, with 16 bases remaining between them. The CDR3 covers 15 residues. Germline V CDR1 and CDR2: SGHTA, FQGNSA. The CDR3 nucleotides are TGTGCCAGCAGCTCTACCAGCTTTCTAGGCTACGAGCAGTACTTC. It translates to CASSSTSFLGYEQYF.

The CDR3 nucleotides read TGTGCCAGCAGTTACGACAGGGGGGGGTCCCAGCATTTT. It encodes CASSYDRGGSQHF. The V and J genes are TRBV6-5 and TRBJ1-5; 9 bases line up with TRBD1. Germline V gives CDR1 MNHEY, CDR2 SVGAGI. With V trimmed by 2 bases and J by 11 bases, 4 bases remained unmatched. This CDR3 is 13 amino acids long.

The CDR3 here is CASSLGIQPRNEQYF. The CDR3 DNA sequence: TGCGCCAGCAGCTTGGGGATCCAGCCTAGAAACGAGCAGTACTTC. J is TRBJ2-7 and V is TRBV5-1; no clear D gene. V shed 0 bases and J shed 5 bases, with 15 bases lying between them. This CDR3 contains 15 residues. Per germline, CDR1 SGHRS and CDR2 YFSETQ.

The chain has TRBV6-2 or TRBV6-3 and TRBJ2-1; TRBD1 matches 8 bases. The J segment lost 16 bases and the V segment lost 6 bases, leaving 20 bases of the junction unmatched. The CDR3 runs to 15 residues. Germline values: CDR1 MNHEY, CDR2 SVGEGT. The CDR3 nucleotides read TGTGCCAGCAGCTCCTTAACGGGGTTTGGGACAGGAGGCTTCTTC. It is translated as CASSSLTGFGTGGFF.

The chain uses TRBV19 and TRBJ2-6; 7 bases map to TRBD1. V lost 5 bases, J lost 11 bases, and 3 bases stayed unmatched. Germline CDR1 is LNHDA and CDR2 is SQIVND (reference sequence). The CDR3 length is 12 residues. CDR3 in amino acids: CASSATGHVLTF. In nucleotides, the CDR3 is TGTGCCAGTAGTGCGACAGGGCACGTCCTGACTTTC.

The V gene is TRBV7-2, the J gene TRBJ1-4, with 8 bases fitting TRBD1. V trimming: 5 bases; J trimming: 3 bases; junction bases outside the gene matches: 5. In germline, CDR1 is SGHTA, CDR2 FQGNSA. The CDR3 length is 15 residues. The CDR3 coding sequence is TGTGCCAGCAGCCTCCAGGACAGGGCTAATGAAAAACTGTTTTTT. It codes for CASSLQDRANEKLFF.

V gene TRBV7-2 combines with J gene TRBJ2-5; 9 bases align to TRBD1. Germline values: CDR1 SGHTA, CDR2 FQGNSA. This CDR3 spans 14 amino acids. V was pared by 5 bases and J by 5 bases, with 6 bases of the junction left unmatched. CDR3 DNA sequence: TGTGCCAGCAGCCCCGACAGGGGGGTGGAGACCCAGTACTTC. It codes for CASSPDRGVETQYF.

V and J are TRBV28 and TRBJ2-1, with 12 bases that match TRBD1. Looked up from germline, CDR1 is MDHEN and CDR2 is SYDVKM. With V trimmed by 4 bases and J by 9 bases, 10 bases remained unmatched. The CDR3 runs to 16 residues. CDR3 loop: CASSSAGTGGLGEQFF. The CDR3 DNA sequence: TGTGCCAGCAGTTCGGCCGGGACAGGGGGCCTGGGTGAGCAGTTCTTC.

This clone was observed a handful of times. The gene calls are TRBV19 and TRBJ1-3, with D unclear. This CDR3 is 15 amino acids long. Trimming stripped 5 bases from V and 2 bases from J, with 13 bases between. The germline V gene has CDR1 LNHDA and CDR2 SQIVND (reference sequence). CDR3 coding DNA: TGTGCCAGTAGTCCCTCCGGGTTGCCTGGAAACACCATATATTTT. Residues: CASSPSGLPGNTIYF.

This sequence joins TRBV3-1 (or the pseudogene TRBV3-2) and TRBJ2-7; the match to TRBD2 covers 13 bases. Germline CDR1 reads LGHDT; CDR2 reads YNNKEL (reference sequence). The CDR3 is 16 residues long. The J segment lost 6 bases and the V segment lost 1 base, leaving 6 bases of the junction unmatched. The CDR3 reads CASSQATGLAGSEQYF. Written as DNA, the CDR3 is TGTGCCAGCAGCCAAGCCACGGGACTAGCGGGGAGCGAGCAGTACTTC.

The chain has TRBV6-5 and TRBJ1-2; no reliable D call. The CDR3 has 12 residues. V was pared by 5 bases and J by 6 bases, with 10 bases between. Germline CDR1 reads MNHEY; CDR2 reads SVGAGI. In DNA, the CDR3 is TGTGCCAGCAGTCGTCGGGGTGATGGCTACACCTTC. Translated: CASSRRGDGYTF.

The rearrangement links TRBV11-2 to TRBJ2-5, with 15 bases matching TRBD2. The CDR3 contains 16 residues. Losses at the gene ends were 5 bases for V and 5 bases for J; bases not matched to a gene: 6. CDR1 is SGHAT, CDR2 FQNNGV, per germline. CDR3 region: CASSRTSGGARETQYF. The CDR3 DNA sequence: TGTGCCAGCAGCAGGACTAGCGGGGGGGCCCGCGAGACCCAGTACTTC.